A single TCR beta chain is shown here with its context. The entry originates in a study of blood T cell repertoires in COVID-19. Study overall: Sites across the United States, Italy and Spain contributed samples from acute and convalescent COVID-19.

Methods used by the authors: From reference gene primer amplification, estimates of nucleated cell counts were derived. Clones were read by immunoSEQ multiplex PCR, and TCRdb kept only the in-frame ones, dropping some. That table gives V, J and clone size, and the DNA gave D and trimming. The sample has some 59,000 clones; roughly 79% are singletons. V lost 6 bases and J lost 4; bases outside the gene matches: 4. Germline V gives CDR1 KGHSH, CDR2 LQKENI. This CDR3 spans 14 amino acids. The sample comprised peripheral blood. This TCR derives from a woman aged 60-75 years with acute or convalescent COVID-19. The chain joins TRBV18 to TRBJ2-7; 12 nucleotides align to TRBD2. The CDR3 loop is CASSPGTSGYEQYF. Here the CDR3 DNA reads TGTGCCAGCTCGCCAGGGACTAGCGGGTACGAGCAGTACTTC. Based on the CDR3 plus reference TRBV18 and TRBJ2-7, the full variable domain is NAGVMQNPRHLVRRRGQEARLRCSPMKGHSHVYWYRQLPEEGLKFMVYLQKENIIDESGMPKERFSAEFPKEGPSILRIQQVVRGDSAAYFCASSPGTSGYEQYFGPGTRLTVT.